The rows below give T cell receptor beta chains drawn from one sample of a study of cytomegalovirus exposure and HLA in healthy donors. Using immunoSEQ multiplex PCR, the repertoire was profiled, and TCRdb retains in-frame clones only, with some absent. In the table there are about 210,000 clones, 82% of which are singletons. The sample was PBMCs. The receptors shown here come from a man aged 40-55 years in good health and CMV-seropositive. Each CDR3 is given with its conserved first and last residue. Fields, in order: V gene, CDR3 length, clone size, D gene, J gene, CDR3 protein, CDR3 DNA. D genes are given only for firm matches. Size is omitted from some rows. Given values are once, few, many or a class for expanded clones.

>TRBV13|15|NA|TRBD1|TRBJ1-6
CASTSGTGVNSPLHF
TGTGCCAGCACCTCCGGGACAGGGGTCAATTCACCCCTCCACTTT
>TRBV2|13|once|TRBD2|TRBJ2-1
CASNSGRGNEQFF
TGTGCCAGCAATAGCGGGAGAGGCAATGAGCAGTTCTTC
>TRBV7-9|15|NA|TRBD2|TRBJ2-1
CASSLALAGVNEQFF
TGTGCCAGCAGCTTAGCCCTAGCGGGAGTAAATGAGCAGTTCTTC
>TRBV19|14|NA|NA|TRBJ2-1
CASSLRQTYNEQFF
TGTGCCAGTAGTCTCCGACAGACCTACAATGAGCAGTTCTTC
>TRBV6-6|14|once|NA|TRBJ1-5
CAVGGSYSNQPQHF
TGTGCCGTGGGGGGATCGTATAGCAATCAGCCCCAGCATTTT
>TRBV28|12|few|NA|TRBJ2-1
CASGRSYNEQFF
TGTGCCAGCGGGAGGTCCTACAATGAGCAGTTCTTC
>TRBV6-1|14|once|TRBD1|TRBJ1-2
CASSGTGVDYGYTF
TGTGCCAGCAGCGGGACAGGGGTTGACTATGGCTACACCTTC
>TRBV7-3|16|NA|NA|TRBJ2-1
CASSPGGPSSYNEQFF
TGTGCCAGCAGCCCCGGTGGCCCTAGCTCCTACAATGAGCAGTTCTTC
>TRBV23-1|14|NA|TRBD1|TRBJ1-1
CASTLQGANTEAFF
TGCGCCAGCACCTTACAGGGGGCGAACACTGAAGCTTTCTTT
>TRBV4-1|12|NA|TRBD1|TRBJ2-2
CAVDRVTGELFF
TGCGCCGTTGACAGGGTCACCGGGGAGCTGTTTTTT
>TRBV2|14|few|NA|TRBJ1-2
CASSEVEGSSGYTF
TGTGCCAGCAGTGAAGTAGAGGGCAGCTCTGGCTACACCTTC
>TRBV2|13|once|TRBD1|TRBJ1-1
CASSEDRGSEASF
TGTGCCAGCAGTGAAGACAGGGGATCTGAAGCTTCCTTT
>TRBV7-9|11|NA|NA|TRBJ2-1
CASSRGNEQFF
TGTGCCAGCAGCCGGGGGAATGAGCAGTTCTTC
>TRBV5-4|14|NA|TRBD2|TRBJ2-7
CASSSWGGSYEQYF
TGTGCCAGCAGCTCCTGGGGGGGCTCCTACGAGCAGTACTTC
>TRBV29-1|14|NA|TRBD2|TRBJ2-1
CSVEGLAGRNEQFF
TGCAGCGTTGAGGGATTAGCGGGACGTAATGAGCAGTTCTTC
>TRBV5-5|13|NA|NA|TRBJ2-5
CASSLPGEETQYF
TGTGCCAGCAGCTTGCCGGGGGAAGAGACCCAGTACTTC
>TRBV7-9|17|NA|NA|TRBJ1-1
CASSWTPDRRSGTEAFF
TGTGCCAGCAGCTGGACTCCAGATCGACGGTCAGGAACTGAAGCTTTCTTT
>TRBV5-8|13|NA|NA|TRBJ1-3
CASSLPSRNTIYF
TGTGCCAGCAGCTTACCTTCTCGGAACACCATATATTTT